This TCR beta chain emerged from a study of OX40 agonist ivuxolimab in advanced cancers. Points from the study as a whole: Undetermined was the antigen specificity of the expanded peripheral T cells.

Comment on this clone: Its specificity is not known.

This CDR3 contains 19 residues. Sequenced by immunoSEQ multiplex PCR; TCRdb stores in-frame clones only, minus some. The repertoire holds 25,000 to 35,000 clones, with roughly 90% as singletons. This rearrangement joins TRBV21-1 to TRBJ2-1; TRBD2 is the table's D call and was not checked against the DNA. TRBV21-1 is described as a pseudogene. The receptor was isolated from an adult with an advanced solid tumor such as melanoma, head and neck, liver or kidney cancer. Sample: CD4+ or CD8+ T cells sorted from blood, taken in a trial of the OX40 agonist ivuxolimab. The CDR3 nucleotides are TGTGCCAGCAGCAAAGCAGGACCGCCTAGCGGGAGGGCCCACAATGAGCAGTTCTTC. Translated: CASSKAGPPSGRAHNEQFF.